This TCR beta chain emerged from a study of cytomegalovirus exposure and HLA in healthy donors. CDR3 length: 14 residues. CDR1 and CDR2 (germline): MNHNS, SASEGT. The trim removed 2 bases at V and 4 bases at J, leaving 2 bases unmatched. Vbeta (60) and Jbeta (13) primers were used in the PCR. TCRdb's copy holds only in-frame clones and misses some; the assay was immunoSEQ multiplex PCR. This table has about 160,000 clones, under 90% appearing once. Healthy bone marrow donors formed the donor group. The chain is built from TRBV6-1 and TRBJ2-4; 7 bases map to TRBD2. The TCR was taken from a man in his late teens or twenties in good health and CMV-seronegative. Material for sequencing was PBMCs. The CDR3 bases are TGTGCCAGCAGTGAAAAGGGAGGGAAAAACATTCAGTACTTC. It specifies CASSEKGGKNIQYF.